A single T cell receptor (beta chain) is shown here with its context. As yet, its antigen is unknown. V was pared by 3 bases and J by 2 bases, with 11 bases between. In germline, CDR1 is LNHDA, CDR2 SQIVND (reference sequence). The CDR3 length is 14 residues. TCRdb's table, derived via immunoSEQ multiplex PCR, lists solely in-frame clones and lacks some. This table holds approximately 2.3 million clones, approximately 95% found once. The entry originates in a study of shared clonotypes between healthy human individuals. Study-level results: The study found approximately 5% of naive CD4 clonotypes shared across four donors.

The TCR was taken from a man younger than 35 in good health. Some clones in this sample may be carry-over from other donors' samples. The V gene is TRBV19, the J gene TRBJ2-7; D remains unclear. The sequenced sample was naive CD4+ T cells from PBMCs. Subset given: CD45RA+ positively selected. CDR3 nucleotides: TGTGCCAGTAGTATTTCGCCTAGTACCTACGAGCAGTACTTC. Protein sequence: CASSISPSTYEQYF.